These 5 T cell receptor beta chains were all obtained from the same sample, sequenced in a study of post-analysis software for immune sequencing data. Study results and limitations: TRBV segments more frequent in patients than in controls numbered about 5 and included TRBV5-6, TRBV5-1 and TRBV20-1.

Every TCR beta cDNA library bore unique molecular identifiers. TCRdb independently ran MiXCR on the PCR reads; one entry per CDR3 protein. The sample holds 750,000 to 900,000 distinct CDR3 sequences, 46% seen once. These receptors have no known antigen. The sequencing sample was made of blood. The receptors originated from a girl under 18 with multiple sclerosis.

The rearrangement joins TRBV5-1 to TRBJ1-1, with no clear D. This CDR3 contains 13 residues. V lost 4 bases and J 3 bases, leaving 10 bases between the germline ends. Germline V lookup: CDR1 SGHRS, CDR2 YFSETQ. The CDR3 DNA follows: TGCGCCAGCAGCCGGATTCTGGACACTGAAGCTTTCTTT. It translates to CASSRILDTEAFF. The whole variable domain, filled in from reference TRBV5-1 and TRBJ1-1, reads KAGVTQTPRYLIKTRGQQVTLSCSPISGHRSVSWYQQTPGQGLQFLFEYFSETQRNKGNFPGRFSGRQFSNSRSEMNVSTLELGDSALYLCASSRILDTEAFFGQGTRLTVV.

The rearrangement joins TRBV7-8 to TRBJ2-3; a weak D match, TRBD2 (6 bases). Germline V CDR1 and CDR2: SGHVS, FQNEAQ. Trimming pared 5 bases from V and 1 base from J, leaving 16 bases between. This CDR3 has 16 residues. CDR3: CASSHLRGEGTDTQYF. CDR3 DNA sequence: TGTGCCAGCAGCCACCTAAGAGGGGAGGGCACAGATACGCAGTATTTT.

This chain uses TRBV7-2 with TRBJ2-5, with TRBD1 as a possible D gene (6 bases). CDR3 length: 15 residues. V gave up 4 bases and J gave up 0 bases, with 12 bases separating them. Looked up from germline, CDR1 is SGHTA and CDR2 is FQGNSA. CDR3: CASSWCGQNQETQYF. In nucleotides, the CDR3 is TGTGCCAGCAGCTGGTGCGGACAGAACCAAGAGACCCAGTACTTC.

This sequence joins TRBV6-5 and TRBJ1-4; TRBD1 is a possible D gene (5 bases). The CDR3 runs to 12 residues. CDR1 and CDR2 (germline): MNHEY, SVGAGI. The V end was cut by 8 bases, the J end by 6 bases, with 10 bases between. CDR3 DNA: TGTGCCAGCGGCCAGGGCGATGAAAAACTGTTTTTT. It is translated as CASGQGDEKLFF.

The chain combines TRBV7-9 with TRBJ1-1; weak D call: TRBD1 (5 bases). The CDR3 is 16 residues long. CDR1 is SEHNR, CDR2 FQNEAQ, per germline (reference sequence). Trimming pared 0 bases from V and 5 bases from J, leaving 16 bases between. In DNA, the CDR3 is TGTGCCAGCAGCTTAGCGCTTGGAGGGGCGCCGACTGAAGCTTTCTTT. Its translation: CASSLALGGAPTEAFF.